The entry below describes one T cell receptor (beta chain). Its antigen is undetermined. The sample originates from a study of brain T cells in children with intractable seizures. Study findings and constraints: Viral specificity was inferred only from CDR3 similarity; HCMV serostatus was unknown.

Produced via immunoSEQ multiplex PCR; TCRdb's table is partial and in-frame only. The table has a few hundred thousand clones, roughly 92% seen once. CDR3 length: 15 amino acids. Germline assignment: CDR1 SGHVS and CDR2 FQNEAQ. V dropped 4 bases and J dropped 0 bases, with 10 bases sitting between them. Sample time point: blood from clinic visit 5 months post-surgery; TSC patient then seizure free. Only cases whose brain tissue showed the highest T cell transcript signatures were sequenced. This chain uses TRBV7-8 with TRBJ1-5; D ambiguous. Source: peripheral blood, taken less than 6 months after surgery. The sequence was collected from a boy in the first two years of life with tuberous sclerosis and intractable seizures. CDR3 protein: CASSSLGLSNQPQHF. CDR3 sequence (DNA): TGTGCCAGCAGCTCCCTGGGCCTTAGCAATCAGCCCCAGCATTTT.